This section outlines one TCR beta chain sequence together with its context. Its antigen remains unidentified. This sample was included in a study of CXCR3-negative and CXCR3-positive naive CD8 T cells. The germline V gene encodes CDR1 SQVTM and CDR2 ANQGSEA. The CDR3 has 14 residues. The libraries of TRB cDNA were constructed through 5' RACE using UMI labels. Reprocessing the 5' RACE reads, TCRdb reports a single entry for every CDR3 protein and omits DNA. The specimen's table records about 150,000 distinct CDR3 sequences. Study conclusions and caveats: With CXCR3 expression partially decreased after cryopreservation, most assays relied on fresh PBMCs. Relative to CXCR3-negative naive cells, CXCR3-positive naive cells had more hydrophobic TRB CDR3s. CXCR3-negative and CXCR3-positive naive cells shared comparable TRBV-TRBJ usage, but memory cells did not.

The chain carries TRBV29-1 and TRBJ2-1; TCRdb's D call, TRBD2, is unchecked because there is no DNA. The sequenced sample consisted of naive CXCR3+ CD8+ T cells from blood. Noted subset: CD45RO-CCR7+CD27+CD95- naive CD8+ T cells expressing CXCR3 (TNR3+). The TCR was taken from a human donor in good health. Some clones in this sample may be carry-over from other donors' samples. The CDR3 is CSVGGGILFNEQFF.